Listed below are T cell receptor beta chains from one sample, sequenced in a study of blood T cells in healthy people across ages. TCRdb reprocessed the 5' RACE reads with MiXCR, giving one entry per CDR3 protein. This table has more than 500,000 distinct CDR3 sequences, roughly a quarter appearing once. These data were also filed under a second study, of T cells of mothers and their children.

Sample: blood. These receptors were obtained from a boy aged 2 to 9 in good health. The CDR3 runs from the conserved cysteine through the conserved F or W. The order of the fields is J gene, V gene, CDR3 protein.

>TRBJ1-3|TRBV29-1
CSGGESSGNTIYF
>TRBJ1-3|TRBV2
CASSGTGNTIYF
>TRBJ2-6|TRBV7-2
CASSKGLAGGFSGANVLTF
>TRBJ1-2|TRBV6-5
CASRSGRGDRGYGYTF
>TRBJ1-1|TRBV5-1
CASGLINTEAFF
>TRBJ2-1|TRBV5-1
CASSLFSSGRGNEQFF
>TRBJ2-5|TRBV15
CATSPRALPLQETQYF
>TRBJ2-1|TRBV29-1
CSVEGGRGNNEQFF
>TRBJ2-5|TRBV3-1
CASSSRDRGHQETQYF
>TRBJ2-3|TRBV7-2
CASSPGEDPDFTDTQYF
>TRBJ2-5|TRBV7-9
CASTAAGETQYF
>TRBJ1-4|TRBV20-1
CSARGSFDEKLFF
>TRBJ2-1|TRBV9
CASSVGLGDEQFF
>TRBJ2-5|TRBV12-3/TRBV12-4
CASSRGGRGLEFAKTQYF
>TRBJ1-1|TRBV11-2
CASSLKLAVEAFF
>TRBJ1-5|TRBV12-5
CASAWSNQPQHF
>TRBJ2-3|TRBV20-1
CSALRERGGADTQYF
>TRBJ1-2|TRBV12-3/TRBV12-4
CASSSRGANHGYTF
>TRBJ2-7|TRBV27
CASSSTPYEQYF
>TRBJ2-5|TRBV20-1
CSAGTSGYQETQYF
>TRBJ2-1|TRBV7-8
CASSRSGRSFWSYNEQFF
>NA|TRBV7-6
CASSLYGREGEQYF
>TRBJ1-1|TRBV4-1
CASAPVAVNTEAFF
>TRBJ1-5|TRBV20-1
CSALDSANQPQHF
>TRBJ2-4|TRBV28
CASSMVKVKNIQYF
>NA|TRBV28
CASTPWAHREGFDYEQYF
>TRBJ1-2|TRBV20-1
CSARDGENYGYTF
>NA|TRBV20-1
CSAREDRDYPYEQYF
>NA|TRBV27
CASSFLGGNEQFF
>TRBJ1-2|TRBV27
CASSLDRGIGYTF
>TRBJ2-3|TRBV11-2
CASSSLAGTDTQYF
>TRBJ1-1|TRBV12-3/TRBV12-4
CASSFSLKAEAFF
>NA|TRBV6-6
CASSYSAVPRSYEQYF
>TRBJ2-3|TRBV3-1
CASSQGASEGDTQYF
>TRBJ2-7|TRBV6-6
CASGKGSFEQYF
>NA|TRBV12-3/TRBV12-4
CASSLARDTYEQYF
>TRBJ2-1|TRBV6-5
CASIVGNEQFF
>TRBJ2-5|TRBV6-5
CASSYASLGGETQYF
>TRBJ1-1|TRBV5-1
CASSLASLSQNTEAFF
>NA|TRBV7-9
CASSSPTGQGLYEQYF
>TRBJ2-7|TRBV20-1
CSANLRDRGTQYF
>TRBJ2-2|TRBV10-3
CAIRIGTANTGELFF
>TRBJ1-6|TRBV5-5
CASSLVRDSYNSPLHF
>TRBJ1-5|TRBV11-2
CASSLVWNQPQHF
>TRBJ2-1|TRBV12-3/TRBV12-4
CASSSSSYNEQFF
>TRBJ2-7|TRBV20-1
CSASVGAANSYEQYF
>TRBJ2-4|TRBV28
CASSSAGTVAKNIQYF